The 31 T cell receptor beta chains below come from one sample, sequenced in a study of blood T cell repertoires in COVID-19. Data came from immunoSEQ multiplex PCR; TCRdb stores just in-frame clones and leaves some out. Found here are about 64,000 clones, approximately 90% of them singletons; the top ten hold roughly 3.2%. Sequencing input: peripheral blood. Source of these receptors: a man in his fifties with active COVID-19.

V usage is TRBV7-8 and J usage is TRBJ1-5, with D unclear. Germline V gene data show CDR1 as SGHVS and CDR2 as FQNEAQ. V was trimmed by 5 bases and J by 0 bases, leaving 23 bases between them. There are 19 residues in the CDR3. In DNA, the CDR3 is TGTGCCAGCAGCCCCCGTCGCCCCGGGGAAAGGGATAGCAATCAGCCCCAGCATTTT. Encoded protein: CASSPRRPGERDSNQPQHF.

This clone was recorded only once. V is TRBV27 and J is TRBJ2-2; D possibly corresponds to TRBD1 (6 bases). Trimming took 5 bases from V and 3 from J, leaving 16 bases between them. The CDR3 consists of 16 residues. CDR1 is MNHEY, CDR2 SMNVEV, per germline (reference sequence). The CDR3 nucleotides are TGTGCCAGCAGTACACATAGGACAGCCTACACCGGGGAGCTGTTTTTT. This translates into CASSTHRTAYTGELFF.

This sequence joins TRBV7-9 and TRBJ2-2; tentative D call: TRBD2 (5 bases). V lost 2 bases, J lost 5 bases, and 18 bases lay in between. The germline V gene encodes CDR1 SEHNR and CDR2 FQNEAQ (reference sequence). This CDR3 spans 17 amino acids. CDR3 sequence: CASSLIFGRGRTGELFF. For the CDR3, the DNA is TGTGCCAGCAGCTTAATCTTCGGCAGAGGGAGAACCGGGGAGCTGTTTTTT. The full variable domain, its missing parts supplied by reference TRBV7-9 and TRBJ2-2, is DTGVSQNPRHKITKRGQNVTFRCDPISEHNRLYWYRQTLGQGPEFLTYFQNEAQLEKSRLLSDRFSAERPKGSFSTLEIQRTEQGDSAMYLCASSLIFGRGRTGELFFGEGSRLTVL.

The chain carries TRBV18 and TRBJ2-3; D possibly corresponds to TRBD2 (5 bases). The CDR3 has 14 amino acids. The V end was cut by 2 bases, the J end by 2 bases, with 8 bases between. Germline V gives CDR1 KGHSH, CDR2 LQKENI. As DNA, the CDR3 is TGTGCCAGCTCACCAAGCGGCGCCACAGATACGCAGTATTTT. Protein product: CASSPSGATDTQYF.

This clone was detected a few times. The chain combines TRBV5-5 with TRBJ2-7; 7 nucleotides line up with TRBD1. The junction had 10 bases not matched to a gene; V was cut back by 4 bases and J by 9 bases. Germline V CDR1 and CDR2: SGHKS, YYEKEE (reference sequence). The CDR3 is 13 residues long. CDR3 amino acids: CASSLGQAFTQYF. CDR3 DNA: TGTGCCAGCAGCCTAGGACAGGCCTTTACGCAGTACTTC.

This clone was detected a few times. The chain joins TRBV10-3 to TRBJ2-2, with TRBD2 identical over 7 bases. The trim removed 8 bases at V and 3 bases at J, leaving 6 bases unmatched. The CDR3 runs to 14 residues. Germline values: CDR1 ENHRY, CDR2 SYGVKD. The CDR3 reads CAIGSAGDTGELFF. In DNA, the CDR3 is TGTGCCATCGGATCGGCGGGGGACACCGGGGAGCTGTTTTTT.

In this sample, this clone turned up once. V gene TRBV7-3 combines with J gene TRBJ2-2; D is unclear. The CDR3 covers 15 residues. Between the trimmed V and J ends, which lost 3 bases and 0 bases, there was a span of 8 bases. Per germline, CDR1 SGHTA and CDR2 FQGTGA. CDR3 in DNA: TGTGCCAGCAGCTTGGTTGCGGCGAACACCGGGGAGCTGTTTTTT. This codes for CASSLVAANTGELFF.

The J gene is TRBJ2-2, the V gene TRBV29-1, with D possibly being TRBD1 (6 bases). Trimming removed 2 bases from V and 4 bases from J, with 17 bases in between. Germline V gene data show CDR1 as SQVTM and CDR2 as ANQGSEA. The CDR3 covers 16 residues. The CDR3, as DNA: TGCAGCGTTGAATCTCTGGGGGCGGGCGGCACCGGGGAGCTGTTTTTT. Amino acid sequence: CSVESLGAGGTGELFF.

V gene TRBV2 combines with J gene TRBJ2-5; 9 bases agree with TRBD2. This CDR3 contains 17 residues. The J segment lost 4 bases and the V segment lost 5 bases, leaving 14 bases of the junction unmatched. Germline CDR1 is SNHLY and CDR2 is FYNNEI. The CDR3 DNA reads as TGTGCCAGCAGTAGGCGGCGGGGGGGCAAGTTAGCAGAGACCCAGTACTTC. The encoded protein is CASSRRRGGKLAETQYF.

The chain uses TRBV5-1 and TRBJ1-6; D gene unclear. Germline V CDR1 and CDR2: SGHRS, YFSETQ. V lost 4 bases and J lost 5, with 13 bases in between. The CDR3 has 15 residues. The CDR3 DNA sequence: TGCGCCAGCAGCCGTGTCGGGAGTAATAATTCACCCCTCCACTTT. It codes for CASSRVGSNNSPLHF. Using reference TRBV5-1 and TRBJ1-6 for the parts outside the CDR3, the full variable domain is KAGVTQTPRYLIKTRGQQVTLSCSPISGHRSVSWYQQTPGQGLQFLFEYFSETQRNKGNFPGRFSGRQFSNSRSEMNVSTLELGDSALYLCASSRVGSNNSPLHFGNGTRLTVT.

The chain carries TRBV6-5 and TRBJ2-5, with TRBD2 matching over 7 bases. Germline V lookup: CDR1 MNHEY, CDR2 SVGAGI. CDR3 length equals 14 residues. V trimming: 8 bases; J trimming: 9 bases; junction bases outside the gene matches: 15. The CDR3 reads CASHATSREGAQYF. CDR3 nucleotides: TGTGCCAGCCACGCGACTAGCCGAGAAGGGGCCCAGTACTTC.

This chain uses TRBV5-1 with TRBJ1-1, with 9 bases that match TRBD1. The CDR3 spans 15 residues. With V trimmed by 4 bases and J by 1 base, 5 bases remained unmatched. The germline gives CDR1 SGHRS, CDR2 YFSETQ. The CDR3 protein is CASSQQDRGNTEAFF. The DNA of the CDR3 is TGCGCCAGCAGCCAACAGGACAGGGGGAACACTGAAGCTTTCTTT. The variable domain in full, completed from reference TRBV5-1 and TRBJ1-1, reads KAGVTQTPRYLIKTRGQQVTLSCSPISGHRSVSWYQQTPGQGLQFLFEYFSETQRNKGNFPGRFSGRQFSNSRSEMNVSTLELGDSALYLCASSQQDRGNTEAFFGQGTRLTVV.

The gene calls are TRBV29-1 and TRBJ2-2; D is uncertain. The CDR3 extends over 13 amino acids. V gave up 2 bases and J gave up 3 bases, with 7 bases separating them. Germline-derived CDR1 and CDR2 are SQVTM and ANQGSEA. CDR3 protein: CSVERSDTGELFF. In nucleotides, the CDR3 is TGCAGCGTTGAAAGGAGTGACACCGGGGAGCTGTTTTTT.

The chain combines TRBV25-1 with TRBJ2-7; TRBD1 matches 8 bases. This CDR3 has 17 residues. The trim removed 6 bases at V and 1 base at J, leaving 14 bases unmatched. Germline CDR1 reads MGHDK; CDR2 reads SYGVNS. In DNA form, the CDR3 reads TGTGCCAGCAGCCCGCGGTTGGGACAGGAGCCTTCCTACGAGCAGTACTTC. It yields the protein CASSPRLGQEPSYEQYF.

The chain's CDR3 is CASSQGLAGGRFYEQYF. The CDR3 DNA reads as TGCGCCAGCAGTCAAGGTCTAGCGGGAGGGAGGTTCTACGAGCAGTACTTC. The chain couples TRBV23-1 to TRBJ2-7; TRBD2 matches 12 bases. TRBV23-1 is an ORF, and what it does is uncertain. The CDR3 length is 17 residues. With V trimmed by 2 bases and J by 3 bases, 8 bases remained unmatched.

The rearrangement links TRBV11-3 to TRBJ2-7, with D maybe TRBD2 (6 bases). The CDR3 covers 15 residues. CDR1 and CDR2 (germline): SGHNT, YENEEA. The V and J ends lost 5 bases and 4 bases respectively, with 18 bases between them. Written as DNA, the CDR3 is TGTGCCAGCAGCCGTAACCGGGACTCCGAGTACGAGCAGTACTTC. Protein product: CASSRNRDSEYEQYF. The full variable domain, its missing parts supplied by reference TRBV11-3 and TRBJ2-7, is EAGVVQSPRYKIIEKKQPVAFWCNPISGHNTLYWYLQNLGQGPELLIRYENEEAVDDSQLPKDRFSAERLKGVDSTLKIQPAELGDSAVYLCASSRNRDSEYEQYFGPGTRLTVT.

This clone was counted only a few times. The J gene is TRBJ2-1, the V gene TRBV9; TRBD2 matches at 10 bases. CDR1 and CDR2 (germline): SGDLS, YYNGEE. This CDR3 contains 14 residues. Losses at the gene ends were 5 bases for V and 7 bases for J; bases not matched to a gene: 6. The CDR3 spells CASRETSGINEQFF. Here the CDR3 DNA reads TGTGCCAGCAGAGAAACTAGCGGGATAAATGAGCAGTTCTTC. Drawing the rest from reference TRBV9 and TRBJ2-1, the complete variable domain is DSGVTQTPKHLITATGQRVTLRCSPRSGDLSVYWYQQSLDQGLQFLIQYYNGEERAKGNILERFSAQQFPDLHSELNLSSLELGDSALYFCASRETSGINEQFFGPGTRLTVL.

The chain recombines TRBV4-1 with TRBJ1-1; TRBD1 might be the D (6 bases). V was trimmed by 4 bases and J by 5 bases, leaving 14 bases between them. The CDR3 extends over 14 amino acids. Germline V gives CDR1 MGHRA, CDR2 YSYEKL. The CDR3 reads CASSPDSLDTEAFF. For the CDR3, the DNA is TGCGCCAGCAGCCCGGACAGTTTGGATACTGAAGCTTTCTTT.

This clone was counted between two and nine times. The chain employs TRBV11-2 and TRBJ2-7, with 12 bases that match TRBD2. Trimming took 4 bases from V and 0 from J; bases not matched to a gene: 4. The V gene's germline CDR1 is SGHAT and CDR2 FQNNGV. This CDR3 is built from 16 residues. DNA for the CDR3: TGTGCCAGCAGCTCCACTAGCGGGAGGACCTCCTACGAGCAGTACTTC. Translation: CASSSTSGRTSYEQYF.

The chain has TRBV6-5 and TRBJ1-4, with 9 bases fitting TRBD1. CDR1 is MNHEY, CDR2 SVGAGI, per germline. V trimming: 4 bases; J trimming: 4 bases; junction bases outside the gene matches: 1. CDR3 length equals 14 residues. The CDR3 DNA is TGTGCCAGCAGTTGGACAGGGGTTAATGAAAAACTGTTTTTT. Its translation is CASSWTGVNEKLFF.

This clone was seen just once. V and J are TRBV7-9 and TRBJ2-5; the D is unclear. Trimming took 1 base from V and 2 from J, leaving 11 bases between them. The CDR3 is made up of 15 amino acids. CDR1 and CDR2 from the germline V gene are SEHNR and FQNEAQ (reference sequence). The CDR3, as DNA: TGTGCCAGCAGCTTAGTCAACTACCCGCAAGAGACCCAGTACTTC. Amino acid sequence: CASSLVNYPQETQYF.

J is TRBJ2-7 and V is TRBV5-6, with TRBD2 identical over 8 bases. V shed 5 bases, J shed 4 bases, and the junction held 8 bases outside the gene matches. The CDR3 totals 14 residues. Germline CDR1 reads SGHDT; CDR2 reads YYEEEE. For the CDR3, the DNA is TGTGCCAGCAGATACCTGGCGGGGGGTTACGAGCAGTACTTC. Its protein is CASRYLAGGYEQYF.

The rearrangement links TRBV6-5 to TRBJ2-7; D is perhaps TRBD1 (6 bases). Per germline, CDR1 MNHEY and CDR2 SVGAGI. The CDR3 loop spans 13 amino acids. Trimming cost V 6 bases and J 0 bases, with 9 bases left between them. The CDR3 region has the DNA TGTGCCAGCAGGCAGGGGCTCTCCTACGAGCAGTACTTC. Amino acid sequence: CASRQGLSYEQYF.

In DNA form, the CDR3 reads TGTGCCAGCAGCCTAGGGGTATACGAGCAGTACTTC. Translation gives CASSLGVYEQYF. The gene calls are TRBV28 and TRBJ2-7, with a possible D match to TRBD1 (5 bases). V shed 6 bases and J shed 4 bases, with 10 bases lying between them. The CDR3 is 12 amino acids. Per germline, CDR1 MDHEN and CDR2 SYDVKM.

This sequence joins TRBV5-5 and TRBJ1-5; D remains unclear. V was trimmed by 4 bases and J by 1 base, leaving 12 bases between them. CDR3 size: 15 residues. Germline CDR1 and CDR2: SGHKS and YYEKEE (reference sequence). CDR3 DNA sequence: TGTGCCAGCAGCCCGGCCGTCGGGAGCAATCAGCCCCAGCATTTT. Its translation: CASSPAVGSNQPQHF.

This chain uses TRBV7-9 with TRBJ2-5; D might be TRBD2 (7 bases). This CDR3 has 14 amino acids. The germline V gene has CDR1 SEHNR and CDR2 FQNEAQ (reference sequence). The germline V and J ends were trimmed by 3 bases and 3 bases, with 11 bases remaining between them. CDR3 in amino acids: CASSFSGGEETQYF. As DNA, the CDR3 is TGTGCCAGCAGCTTCTCGGGGGGCGAAGAGACCCAGTACTTC.

Details on this clone: Other DNA sequences in this specimen translate into the identical CDR3. This sequence joins TRBV9 and TRBJ1-1; D possibly corresponds to TRBD1 (6 bases). Germline CDR1 is SGDLS and CDR2 is YYNGEE. CDR3 size: 14 residues. Trimming took 2 bases from V and 0 from J, leaving 8 bases between them. The chain's CDR3 is CASSVGAMNTEAFF. CDR3 sequence (DNA): TGTGCCAGCAGCGTGGGGGCCATGAACACTGAAGCTTTCTTT.

CDR3 residues: CASSSLGQGDHNEQFF. CDR3 nucleotide sequence: TGTGCCAGCAGCTCTCTGGGACAGGGGGACCACAATGAGCAGTTCTTC. This sequence joins TRBV13 and TRBJ2-1, with TRBD1 matching over 11 bases. CDR3 length: 16 residues. CDR1 is PRHDT, CDR2 FYEKMQ, per germline (reference sequence). Losses at the gene ends were 4 bases for V and 5 bases for J; bases not matched to a gene: 7.

This rearrangement joins TRBV5-1 to TRBJ2-7; 7 nucleotides agree with TRBD1. CDR1 and CDR2 (germline): SGHRS, YFSETQ. This CDR3 comprises 15 residues. Germline trimming cut 1 base from V and 5 bases from J; bases unmatched to any gene: 9. The CDR3 protein is CASSLSATGSDEQYF. In DNA, the CDR3 is TGCGCCAGCAGCTTGAGCGCGACAGGGAGCGACGAGCAGTACTTC.

The chain links TRBV6-5 to TRBJ1-2, with a possible D match to TRBD1 (6 bases). V shed 7 bases and J shed 5 bases, with 17 bases lying between them. This CDR3 contains 14 residues. Looked up from germline, CDR1 is MNHEY and CDR2 is SVGAGI. The CDR3 DNA follows: TGTGCCAGCAAGTCTACAGGGATGGGATATGGCTACACCTTC. Its protein product is CASKSTGMGYGYTF.

The rearrangement links TRBV9 to TRBJ2-3; no firm D call. This CDR3 is built from 14 residues. The V gene lost 4 bases and the J gene lost 0 bases, with 9 bases spanning the gap. Germline CDR1 is SGDLS and CDR2 is YYNGEE. The CDR3 loop is CASSYAPSTDTQYF. CDR3 DNA: TGTGCCAGCAGCTACGCGCCGAGCACAGATACGCAGTATTTT.